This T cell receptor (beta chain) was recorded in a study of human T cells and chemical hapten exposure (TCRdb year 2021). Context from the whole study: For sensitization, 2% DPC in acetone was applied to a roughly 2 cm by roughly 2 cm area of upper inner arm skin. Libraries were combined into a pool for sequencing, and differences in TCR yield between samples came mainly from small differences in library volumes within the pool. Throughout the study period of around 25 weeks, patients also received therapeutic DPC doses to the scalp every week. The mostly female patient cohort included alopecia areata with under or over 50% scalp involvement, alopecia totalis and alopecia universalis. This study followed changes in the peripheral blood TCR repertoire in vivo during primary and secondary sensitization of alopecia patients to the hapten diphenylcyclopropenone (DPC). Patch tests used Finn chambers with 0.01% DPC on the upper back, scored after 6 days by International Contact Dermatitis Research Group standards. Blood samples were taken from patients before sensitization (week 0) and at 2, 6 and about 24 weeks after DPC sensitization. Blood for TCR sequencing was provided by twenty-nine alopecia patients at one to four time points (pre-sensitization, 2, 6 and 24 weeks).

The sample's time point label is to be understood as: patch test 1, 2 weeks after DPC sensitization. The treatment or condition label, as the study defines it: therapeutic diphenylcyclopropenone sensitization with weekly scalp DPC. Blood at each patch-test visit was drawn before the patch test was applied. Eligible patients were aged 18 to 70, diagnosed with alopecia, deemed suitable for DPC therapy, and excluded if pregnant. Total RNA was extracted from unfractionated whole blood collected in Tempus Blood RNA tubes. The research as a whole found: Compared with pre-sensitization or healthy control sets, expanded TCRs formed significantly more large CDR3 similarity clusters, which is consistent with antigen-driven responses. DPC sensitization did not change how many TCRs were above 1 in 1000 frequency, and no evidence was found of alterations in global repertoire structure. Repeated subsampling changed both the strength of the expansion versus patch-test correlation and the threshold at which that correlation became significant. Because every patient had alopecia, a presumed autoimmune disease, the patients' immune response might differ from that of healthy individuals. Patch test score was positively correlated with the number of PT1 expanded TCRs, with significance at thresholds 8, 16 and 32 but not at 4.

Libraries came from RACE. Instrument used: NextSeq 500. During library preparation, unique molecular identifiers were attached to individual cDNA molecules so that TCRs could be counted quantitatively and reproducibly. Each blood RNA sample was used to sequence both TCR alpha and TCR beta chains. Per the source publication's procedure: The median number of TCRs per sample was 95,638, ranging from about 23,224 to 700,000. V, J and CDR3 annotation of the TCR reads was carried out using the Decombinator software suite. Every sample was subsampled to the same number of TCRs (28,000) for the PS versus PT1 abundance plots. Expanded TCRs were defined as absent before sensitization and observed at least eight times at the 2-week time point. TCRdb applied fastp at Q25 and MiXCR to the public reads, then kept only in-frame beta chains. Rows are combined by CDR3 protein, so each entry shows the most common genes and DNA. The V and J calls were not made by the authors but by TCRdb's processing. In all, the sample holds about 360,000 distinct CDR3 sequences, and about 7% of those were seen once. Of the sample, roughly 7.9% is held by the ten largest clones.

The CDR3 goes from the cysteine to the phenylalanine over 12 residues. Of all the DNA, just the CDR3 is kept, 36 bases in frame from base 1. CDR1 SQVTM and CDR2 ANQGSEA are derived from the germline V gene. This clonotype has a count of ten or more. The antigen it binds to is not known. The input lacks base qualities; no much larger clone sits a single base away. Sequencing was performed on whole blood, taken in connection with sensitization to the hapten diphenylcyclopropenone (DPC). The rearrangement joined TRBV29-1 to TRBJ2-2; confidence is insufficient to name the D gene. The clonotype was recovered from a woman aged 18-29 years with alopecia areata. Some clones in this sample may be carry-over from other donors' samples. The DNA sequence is TGCGGTATGCAGGCGAACACCGGGGAGCTGTTTTTT. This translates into CGMQANTGELFF.